The present entry profiles one TCR beta chain with its context. Antigen: not known. The study enrolled healthy HIV-negative adults without recent acute infections or vaccinations as donors. Naive CD4+ cells were CD45RA-selected; the remaining cells were memory. Germline CDR1 SNHLY, CDR2 FYNNEI. CDR3 length: 14 amino acids. V lost 8 bases and J lost 1, with 14 bases in between. This sample is drawn from a study of shared clonotypes between healthy human individuals. About the research overall: Every donor yielded three CD4 naive, three CD4 memory, two CD8 naive and one CD8 memory plate. Study conclusions and caveats: Researchers sampled only blood; tissue repertoires likely differ.

Clones were read by immunoSEQ multiplex PCR, and TCRdb kept only the in-frame ones, dropping some. The repertoire holds about a million clones, with 65% to 75% as singletons. Specimen: memory CD4+ T cells sorted from blood. Subset here: CD45RA-negative fraction. This sequence joins TRBV2 and TRBJ1-1, with D possibly matching TRBD1 (5 bases). The origin of this receptor is a man between 18 and 35 years old in good health. CDR3 in DNA: TGTGCCAGCTTTCCGGGACCTAGGAACACTGAAGCTTTCTTT. It yields the protein CASFPGPRNTEAFF.